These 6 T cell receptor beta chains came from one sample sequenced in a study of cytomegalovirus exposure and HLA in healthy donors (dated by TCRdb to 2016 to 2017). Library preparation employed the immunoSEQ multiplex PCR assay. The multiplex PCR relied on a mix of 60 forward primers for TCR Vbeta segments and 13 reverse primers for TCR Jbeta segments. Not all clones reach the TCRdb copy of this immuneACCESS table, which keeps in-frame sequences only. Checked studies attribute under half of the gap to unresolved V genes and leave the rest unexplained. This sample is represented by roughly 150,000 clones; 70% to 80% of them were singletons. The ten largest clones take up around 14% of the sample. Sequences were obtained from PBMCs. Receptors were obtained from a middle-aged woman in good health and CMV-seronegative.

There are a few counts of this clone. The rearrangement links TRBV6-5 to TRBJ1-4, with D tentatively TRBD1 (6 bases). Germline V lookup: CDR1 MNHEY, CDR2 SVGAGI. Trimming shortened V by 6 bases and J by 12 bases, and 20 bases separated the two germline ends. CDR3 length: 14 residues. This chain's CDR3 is CASSRVRGGAELFF. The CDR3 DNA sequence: TGTGCCAGCAGCCGTGTCCGGGGGGGGGCGGAACTGTTTTTT.

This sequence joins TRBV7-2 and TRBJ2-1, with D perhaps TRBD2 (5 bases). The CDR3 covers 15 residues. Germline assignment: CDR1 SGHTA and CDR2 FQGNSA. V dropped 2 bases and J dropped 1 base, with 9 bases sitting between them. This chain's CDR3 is CASSLQRGSYNEQFF. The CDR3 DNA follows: TGTGCCAGCAGCTTACAACGGGGTTCCTACAATGAGCAGTTCTTC. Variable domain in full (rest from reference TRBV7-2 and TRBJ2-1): GAGVSQSPSNKVTEKGKDVELRCDPISGHTALYWYRQSLGQGLEFLIYFQGNSAPDKSGLPSDRFSAERTGGSVSTLTIQRTQQEDSAVYLCASSLQRGSYNEQFFGPGTRLTVL.

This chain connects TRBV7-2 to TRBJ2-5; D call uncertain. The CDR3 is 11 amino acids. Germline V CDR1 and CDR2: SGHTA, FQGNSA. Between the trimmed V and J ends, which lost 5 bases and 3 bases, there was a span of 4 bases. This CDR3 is CASSQKETQYF. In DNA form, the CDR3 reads TGTGCCAGCAGCCAAAAAGAGACCCAGTACTTC.

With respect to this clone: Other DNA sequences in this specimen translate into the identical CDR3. CDR3: CASSLQRGGTDTQYF. The CDR3 DNA sequence: TGTGCCAGCAGTTTACAGCGGGGGGGAACAGATACGCAGTATTTT. This chain connects TRBV28 to TRBJ2-3; TRBD2 matches 10 bases. J lost 3 bases, V lost 2 bases, and 2 bases had no gene match. This CDR3 is built from 15 residues. The germline V gene has CDR1 MDHEN and CDR2 SYDVKM. Complete variable domain (other parts from reference TRBV28 and TRBJ2-3): DVKVTQSSRYLVKRTGEKVFLECVQDMDHENMFWYRQDPGLGLRLIYFSYDVKMKEKGDIPEGYSVSREKKERFSLILESASTNQTSMYLCASSLQRGGTDTQYFGPGTRLTVL.

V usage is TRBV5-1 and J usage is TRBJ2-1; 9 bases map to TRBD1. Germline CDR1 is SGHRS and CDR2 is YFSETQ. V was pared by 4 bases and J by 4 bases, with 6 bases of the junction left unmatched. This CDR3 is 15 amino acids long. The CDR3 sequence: CASSTGQGRYNEQFF. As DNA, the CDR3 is TGCGCCAGCAGCACGGGACAGGGACGGTACAATGAGCAGTTCTTC.

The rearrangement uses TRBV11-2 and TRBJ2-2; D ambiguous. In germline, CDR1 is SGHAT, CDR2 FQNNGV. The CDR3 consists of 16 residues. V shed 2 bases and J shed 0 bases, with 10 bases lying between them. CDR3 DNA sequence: TGTGCCAGCAGCTTATTCCCGCTACCGAACACCGGGGAGCTGTTTTTT. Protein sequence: CASSLFPLPNTGELFF.